Given below is one T cell receptor (beta chain) in context. The V segment lost 4 bases and the J segment 1 base; nucleotides outside the gene matches: 9. The CDR3 spans 17 residues. Germline V gene lookup returns CDR1 LGHNA and CDR2 YSLEER. Time point described: patch test 1, 2 weeks after DPC sensitization. Treatment given: therapeutic diphenylcyclopropenone sensitization with weekly scalp DPC. TCRdb processed the RACE reads anew with MiXCR; each CDR3 protein has one entry. The sample carries around 71,000 distinct CDR3 sequences, about 9.1% recorded once. These data belong to a study of human T cells and chemical hapten exposure. Overall study context: Women made up most patients, who had alopecia areata, totalis or universalis.

This clonotype originated in a woman between 35 and 50 years old with alopecia areata. Some clones in this sample may be carry-over from other donors' samples. This chain joins TRBV4-3 and TRBJ2-1; 8 nucleotides agree with TRBD2. The sample here was whole blood, taken in connection with sensitization to the hapten diphenylcyclopropenone (DPC). CDR3 bases: TGCGCCAGCAGCCCAGGGATTGTAGCGGGGTCCTACAATGAGCAGTTCTTC. Amino acids: CASSPGIVAGSYNEQFF.